The clone carrying this TCR beta chain has more than one count but fewer than ten. The antigen is undetermined. The table came from immunoSEQ multiplex PCR; TCRdb's copy has only in-frame clones and leaves some out. The data contain approximately 54,000 clones, 65% to 85% of them singletons. This record comes from a study of a mutant IDH1 vaccine in newly diagnosed glioma. The wider study: An approximately 62% male, roughly 40% female split and a mean age of about 44 years characterized treated patients. Pretreatment consisted of radiotherapy, temozolomide, or both, with most receiving both. General study findings and limits: Vaccination induced immune responses in around 93% of patients.

Time point: baseline, week 1 (first vaccination visit). Treatment described: pre-vaccination baseline after standard-of-care therapy. The astrocytomas were IDH1-mutant, ATRX-negative, and WHO grade 3 or 4. V dropped 2 bases and J dropped 3 bases, with 16 bases sitting between them. CDR3 length: 16 amino acids. CDR1 SNHLY and CDR2 FYNNEI come from the germline V gene. The chain links TRBV2 to TRBJ1-1; D is unclear. Sequencing was performed on PBMCs, taken from a glioma patient treated with radiotherapy, temozolomide or both. This receptor was taken from a man aged 18 to 29 with glioma. Here the CDR3 reads CASSEFWGQEDTEAFF. The CDR3 DNA reads TGTGCCAGCAGTGAATTCTGGGGTCAAGAGGACACTGAAGCTTTCTTT.